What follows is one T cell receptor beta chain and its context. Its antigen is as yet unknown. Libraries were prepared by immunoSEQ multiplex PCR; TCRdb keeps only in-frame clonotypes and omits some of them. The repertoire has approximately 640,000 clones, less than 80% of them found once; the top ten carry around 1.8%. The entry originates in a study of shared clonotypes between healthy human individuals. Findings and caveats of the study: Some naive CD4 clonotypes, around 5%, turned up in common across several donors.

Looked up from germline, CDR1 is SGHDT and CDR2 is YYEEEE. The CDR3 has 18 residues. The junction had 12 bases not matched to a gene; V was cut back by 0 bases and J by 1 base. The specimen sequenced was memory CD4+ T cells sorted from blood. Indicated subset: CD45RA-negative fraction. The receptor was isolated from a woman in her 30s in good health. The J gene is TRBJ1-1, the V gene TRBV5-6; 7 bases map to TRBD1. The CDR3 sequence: CASSLVGATGQPNTEAFF. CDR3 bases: TGTGCCAGCAGCTTGGTTGGAGCAACGGGACAGCCGAACACTGAAGCTTTCTTT.